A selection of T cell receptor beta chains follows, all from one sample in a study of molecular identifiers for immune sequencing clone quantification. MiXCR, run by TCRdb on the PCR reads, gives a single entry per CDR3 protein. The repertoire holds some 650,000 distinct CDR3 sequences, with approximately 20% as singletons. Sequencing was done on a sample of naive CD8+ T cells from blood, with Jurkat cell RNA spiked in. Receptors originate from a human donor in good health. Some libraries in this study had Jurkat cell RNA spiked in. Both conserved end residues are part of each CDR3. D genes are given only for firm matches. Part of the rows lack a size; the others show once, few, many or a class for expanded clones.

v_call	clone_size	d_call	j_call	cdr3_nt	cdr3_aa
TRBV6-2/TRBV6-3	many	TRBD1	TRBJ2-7	TGTGCCAGCAGACCCGGAAGACAGGGAGTGTACGAGCAGTACTTC	CASRPGRQGVYEQYF
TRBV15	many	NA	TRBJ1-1	TGTGCCACCGAAGGCCAGGGACAGAACACTGAAGCTTTCTTT	CATEGQGQNTEAFF
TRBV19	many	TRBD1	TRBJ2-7	TGTGCCAGTAGTATTTCCCCCACAACAGGGGGCTACGAGCAGTACTTC	CASSISPTTGGYEQYF
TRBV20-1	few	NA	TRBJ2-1	TGCAGTGCTATTCAGCTATACAATGAGCAGTTCTTC	CSAIQLYNEQFF
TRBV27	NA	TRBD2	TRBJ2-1	TGTGCCAGCAGTCTCGGAGGAGCGGGGGGGCCGGGTGAGCAGTTCTTC	CASSLGGAGGPGEQFF
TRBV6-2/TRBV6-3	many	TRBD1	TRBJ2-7	TGTGCCAGCAGTTACGGGACAGGGCTTTACGAGCAGTACTTC	CASSYGTGLYEQYF
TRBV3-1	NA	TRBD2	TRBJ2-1	TGTGCCAGCAGCCACCTAGCGGGAAGTTACAATGAGCAGTTCTTC	CASSHLAGSYNEQFF
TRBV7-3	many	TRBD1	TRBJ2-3	TGTGCCAGCTCACCTACCGGGACAGGGGGCACAGATACGCAGTATTTT	CASSPTGTGGTDTQYF
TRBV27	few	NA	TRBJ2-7	TGTGCCAGCAGTTTAATAGAGGGTAGTTACTACGAGCAGTACTTC	CASSLIEGSYYEQYF
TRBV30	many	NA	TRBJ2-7	TGTGCCTGGAGCACAGGGCCCGAGCAGTACTTC	CAWSTGPEQYF
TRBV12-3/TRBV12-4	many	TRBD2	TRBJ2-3	TGTGCCAGCAGTCTGCCGGGACTAGTGACAGATACGCAGTATTTT	CASSLPGLVTDTQYF
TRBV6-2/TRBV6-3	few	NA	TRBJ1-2	TGTGCCAGCAGTTACGGGCAGGGACGAGGCTACACCTTC	CASSYGQGRGYTF
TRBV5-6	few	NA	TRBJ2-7	TGTGCCAGCAGGCGTATAAACCCCTACGAGCAGTACTTC	CASRRINPYEQYF
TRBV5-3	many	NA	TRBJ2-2	TGTGCCAGACCCCAGGACGGGGAGCTGTTTTTT	CARPQDGELFF
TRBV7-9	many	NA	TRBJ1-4	TGTGCCAGCAGCCGAACGGGGGCGACAACTAATGAAAAACTGTTTTTT	CASSRTGATTNEKLFF
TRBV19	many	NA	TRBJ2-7	TGTGCCAGTAGCCACTTGGGTATCGAGCAGTACTTC	CASSHLGIEQYF
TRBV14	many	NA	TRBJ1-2	TGTGCCAGCAGCCAAGATCGAGCCTTCTACACCTTC	CASSQDRAFYTF
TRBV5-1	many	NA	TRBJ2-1	TGCGCCAGCAGCTTGGTAGGGGTAGGTTCCTACAATGAGCAGTTCTTC	CASSLVGVGSYNEQFF